The T cell receptor (beta chain) under discussion was sequenced for a study of technical replicates of blood from several donors (dated by TCRdb to between 2016 and 2019). Regarding this clone: Its antigen is currently not known. Per-nucleotide qualities are absent, and no much larger clonotype sits a single base away.

The trim is 0 bases for V and 1 base for J, with a gap of 7 bases between the germline ends. The CDR3 measures 15 amino acids from cysteine to phenylalanine. Only the CDR3 part of the read is kept: 45 bases, read in frame from the first base. CDR1 and CDR2 were assigned from the germline V gene as MGHRA and YSYEKL. Receptor libraries were prepared by the immunoSEQ multiplex PCR assay. TCRdb holds this immuneACCESS table with in-frame rearrangements only. Some clones are missing; in checked studies, unresolved V genes explain under half, and the rest has no known cause. The sample records just over 60,000 clones, over 75% of which are singletons. The ten largest account for about 5.2% of the sample.

The rearrangement joined TRBV4-1 to TRBJ1-3, with no confidently assigned D gene. This TCR derives from a human donor in good health. Some clones in this sample may be carry-over from other donors' samples. Sequenced input: PBMCs. The nucleotide sequence is given as TGCGCCAGCAGCCAAGAACACAAGTCTGGAAACACCATATATTTT. Translated, this gives CASSQEHKSGNTIYF.